This T cell receptor (beta chain) was profiled in a study of blood T cell repertoires in COVID-19 (dated by TCRdb to about 2020). About the full investigation: Samples from collaborators originated in the United States, Italy and Spain and spanned both the acute and convalescent phases of COVID-19. The prospective study material was composed of cDNA or gDNA derived from T cells, B-cell-depleted T cells, or PBMCs. Subjects who had been exposed to COVID-19, were actively infected with it, or had recovered from it provided the deeply sampled blood TCRbeta repertoires that made up the dataset. The repertoires were made available in a free public database intended to serve as a resource for research on the immune response to SARS-CoV-2. Samples came from the ongoing ImmuneRACE study (first 160 participants) plus 1,254 subjects from 6 global collaborators. Nearly every sample came with metadata listing a de-identified subject ID, COVID-19 status, age in years and sex. Where available, HLA class I and class II types were taken from metadata supplied by the sample provider and were not determined by assay-based typing.

Measured from the cysteine to the phenylalanine, the CDR3 is 15 residues long. Solely the CDR3 DNA is kept, with 45 bases framed from the first base. V ends up 8 bases short and J 3 bases short, with an unmatched junction base count of 11. In the germline V gene (reference sequence), CDR1 corresponds to MNHEY and CDR2 to SMNVEV. Points the paper makes about the study in general: The amount of clinical and demographic metadata varied by source and participant and was provided uncurated.

This clone was recorded a few times. Its recognized antigen is unknown. Base qualities are not provided; no much larger clone lies one nucleotide away. One collaborating source in Seattle enrolled patients during active infection and followed them longitudinally through the course of disease. The collaborating institutions used their own protocols to collect whole blood in K2EDTA tubes. For TCRbeta analysis, collaborators shipped samples as frozen whole blood, isolated PBMCs, or DNA extracted from either of those sample types. TCRbeta CDR3 regions were amplified from genomic DNA using the immunoSEQ Assay, a bias-controlled multiplex PCR. Regarding the original processing steps: The number of nucleated cells in each sample was estimated by amplification of reference gene primers within the assay. To quantify the absolute abundance of each unique TCRbeta CDR3 rearrangement, sequence reads were collapsed and filtered. For each sample, productive Simpson clonality was calculated by taking the square root of Simpson's diversity index across productive rearrangements. TCRdb retrieved this table from immuneACCESS and kept in-frame rearrangements only. Not all clones are present; in checked studies, unresolved V genes account for under half, and no reason is known for the remainder. D and trimming were read from the DNA, whereas the V and J calls and clone size are those reported in that table. Present in this sample are 450,000 or so clones, about 90% of which were seen just once. The top ten clonotypes cover less than 0.95% of the sample.

The receptor comes from a man in his late teens or twenties with COVID-19, enrolled during active disease. Sequencing was done on a sample of peripheral blood. The chain joins TRBV27 to TRBJ2-7; 9 bases in the middle match TRBD1. The CDR3 region: CASGKAGTGNYEQYF. At the DNA level, the sequence is TGTGCCAGCGGAAAAGCCGGGACAGGGAACTACGAGCAGTACTTC.